This entry describes one T cell receptor beta chain. These data originate in a study of chronic HIV infection and antiretroviral therapy. TCRdb ran MiXCR on the 5' RACE reads and lists one entry per CDR3 protein. The sample has about 31,000 distinct CDR3 sequences, more than 7.5% seen once; the top ten hold roughly 2.4%. Germline assignment: CDR1 LGHNA and CDR2 YNFKEQ. J gave up 5 bases and V 1 base, and 13 bases lay outside the gene matches. The CDR3 runs 18 residues. The sequence derives from an adult who had HIV and had not received antiretroviral therapy, or was an uninfected healthy control (not recorded which). J is TRBJ2-5 and V is TRBV4-2; the match to TRBD2 covers 10 bases. Specimen: peripheral blood. CDR3 sequence reads: CASSQGDQREGLGETQYF. The DNA of the CDR3 is TGTGCCAGCAGCCAAGGAGATCAGCGGGAGGGGTTAGGGGAGACCCAGTACTTC.